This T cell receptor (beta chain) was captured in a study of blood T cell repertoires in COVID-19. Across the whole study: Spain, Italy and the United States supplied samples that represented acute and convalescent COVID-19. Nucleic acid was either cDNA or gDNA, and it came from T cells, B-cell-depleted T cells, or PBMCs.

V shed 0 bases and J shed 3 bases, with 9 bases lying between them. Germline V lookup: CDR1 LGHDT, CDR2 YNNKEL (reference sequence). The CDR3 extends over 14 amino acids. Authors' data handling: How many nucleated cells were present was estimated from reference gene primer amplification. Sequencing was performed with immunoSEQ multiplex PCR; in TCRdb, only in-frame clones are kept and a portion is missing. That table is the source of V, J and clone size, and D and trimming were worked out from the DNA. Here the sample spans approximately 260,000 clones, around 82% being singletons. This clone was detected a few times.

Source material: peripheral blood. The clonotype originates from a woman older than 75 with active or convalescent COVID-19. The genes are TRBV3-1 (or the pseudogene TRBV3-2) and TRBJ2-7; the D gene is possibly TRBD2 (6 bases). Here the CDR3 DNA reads TGTGCCAGCAGCCAAGAGTTGGGGGGCTACGAGCAGTACTTC. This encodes CASSQELGGYEQYF.